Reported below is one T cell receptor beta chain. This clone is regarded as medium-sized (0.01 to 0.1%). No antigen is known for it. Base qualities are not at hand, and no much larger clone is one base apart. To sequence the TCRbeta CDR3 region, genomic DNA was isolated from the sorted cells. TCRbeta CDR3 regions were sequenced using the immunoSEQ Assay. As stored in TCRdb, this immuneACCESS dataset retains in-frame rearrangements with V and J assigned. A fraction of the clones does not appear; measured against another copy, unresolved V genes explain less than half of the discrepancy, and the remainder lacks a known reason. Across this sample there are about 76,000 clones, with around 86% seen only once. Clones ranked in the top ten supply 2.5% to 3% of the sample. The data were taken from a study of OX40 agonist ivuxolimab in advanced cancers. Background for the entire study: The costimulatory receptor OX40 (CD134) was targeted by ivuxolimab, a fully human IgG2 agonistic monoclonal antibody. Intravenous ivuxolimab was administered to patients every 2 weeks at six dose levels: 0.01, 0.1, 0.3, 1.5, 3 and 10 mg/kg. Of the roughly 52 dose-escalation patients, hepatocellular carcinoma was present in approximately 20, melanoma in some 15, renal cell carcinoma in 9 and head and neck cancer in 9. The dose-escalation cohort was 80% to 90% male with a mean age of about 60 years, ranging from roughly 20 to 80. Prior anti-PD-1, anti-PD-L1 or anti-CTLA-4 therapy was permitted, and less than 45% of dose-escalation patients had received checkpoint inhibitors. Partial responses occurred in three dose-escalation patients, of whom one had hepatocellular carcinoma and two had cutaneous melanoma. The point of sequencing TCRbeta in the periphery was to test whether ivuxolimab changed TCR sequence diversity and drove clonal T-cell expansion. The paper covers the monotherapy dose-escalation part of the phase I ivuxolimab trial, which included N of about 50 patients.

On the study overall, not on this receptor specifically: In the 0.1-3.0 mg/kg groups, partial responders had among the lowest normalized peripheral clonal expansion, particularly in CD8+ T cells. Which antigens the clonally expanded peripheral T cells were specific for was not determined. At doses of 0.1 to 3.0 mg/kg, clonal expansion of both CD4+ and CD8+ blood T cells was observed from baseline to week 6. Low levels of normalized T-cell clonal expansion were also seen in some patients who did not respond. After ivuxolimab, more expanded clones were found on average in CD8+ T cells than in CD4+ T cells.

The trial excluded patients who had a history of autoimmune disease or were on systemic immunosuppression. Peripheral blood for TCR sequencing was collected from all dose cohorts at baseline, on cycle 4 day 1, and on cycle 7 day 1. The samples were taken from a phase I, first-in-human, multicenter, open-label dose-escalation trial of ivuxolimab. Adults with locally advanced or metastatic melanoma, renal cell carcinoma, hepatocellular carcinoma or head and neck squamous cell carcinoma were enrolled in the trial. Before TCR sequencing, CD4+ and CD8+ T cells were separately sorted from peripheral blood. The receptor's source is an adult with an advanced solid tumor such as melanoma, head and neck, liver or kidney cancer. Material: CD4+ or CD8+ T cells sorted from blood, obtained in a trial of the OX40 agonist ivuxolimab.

The CDR3 protein sequence reads: CSGRGGGMNTEAFF. The sequenced DNA: TGCAGCGGCCGGGGGGGCGGCATGAACACTGAAGCTTTCTTT. The chain is encoded by TRBV29-1 joined to TRBJ1-1; perhaps TRBD1 is the D gene, with 6 bases matching. Per the germline V gene, SQVTM is the CDR1 and ANQGSEA is the CDR2. The CDR3 runs 14 residues from the cysteine to the phenylalanine. Solely the CDR3 DNA is kept, with 42 bases framed from the first base. Trimming takes 7 bases from V and 0 bases from J, and the germline ends sit 15 bases apart.